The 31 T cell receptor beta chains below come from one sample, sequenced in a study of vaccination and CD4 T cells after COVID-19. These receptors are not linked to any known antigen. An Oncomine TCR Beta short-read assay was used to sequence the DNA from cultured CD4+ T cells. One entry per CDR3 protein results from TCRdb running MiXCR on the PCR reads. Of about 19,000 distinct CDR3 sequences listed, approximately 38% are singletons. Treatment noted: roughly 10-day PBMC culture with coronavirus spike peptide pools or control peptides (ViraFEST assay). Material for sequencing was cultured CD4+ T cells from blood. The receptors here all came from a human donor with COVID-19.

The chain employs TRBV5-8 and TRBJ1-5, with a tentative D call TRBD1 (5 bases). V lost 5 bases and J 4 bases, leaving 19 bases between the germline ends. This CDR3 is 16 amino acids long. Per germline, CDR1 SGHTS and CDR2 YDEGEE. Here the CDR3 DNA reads TGTGCCAGCAGTGAGGGTGGGGGACCCCGGAATCAGCCCCAGCATTTT. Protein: CASSEGGGPRNQPQHF.

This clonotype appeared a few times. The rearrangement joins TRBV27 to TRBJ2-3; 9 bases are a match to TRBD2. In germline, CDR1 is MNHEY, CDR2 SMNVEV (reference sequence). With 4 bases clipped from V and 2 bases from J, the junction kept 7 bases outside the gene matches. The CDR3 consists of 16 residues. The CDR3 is CASSSRAGGLTDTQYF. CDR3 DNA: TGTGCCAGCAGTTCCAGAGCGGGGGGCCTCACAGATACGCAGTATTTT.

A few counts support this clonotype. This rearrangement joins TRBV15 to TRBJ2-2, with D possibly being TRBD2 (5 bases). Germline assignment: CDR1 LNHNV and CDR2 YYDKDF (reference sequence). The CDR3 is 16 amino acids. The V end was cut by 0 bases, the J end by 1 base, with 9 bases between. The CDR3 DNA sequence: TGTGCCACCAGCAGAGAGTTGCGGGTGAACACCGGGGAGCTGTTTTTT. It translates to CATSRELRVNTGELFF.

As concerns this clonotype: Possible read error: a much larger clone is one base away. CDR3 sequence reads: CTSSQVLASGGAGETQYF. The CDR3 nucleotides read TGCACCAGCAGCCAAGTTCTGGCTAGCGGGGGGGCGGGAGAGACCCAGTACTTC. This chain uses TRBV4-3 with TRBJ2-5; 12 nucleotides agree with TRBD2. Germline CDR1 and CDR2: LGHNA and YSLEER. The CDR3 is 18 residues long.

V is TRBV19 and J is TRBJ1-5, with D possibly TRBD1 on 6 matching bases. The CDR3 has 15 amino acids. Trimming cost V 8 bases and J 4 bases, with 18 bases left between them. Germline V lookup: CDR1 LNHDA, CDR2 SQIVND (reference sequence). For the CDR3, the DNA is TGTGCCAGTGAAATGGGACAACGAGGAAATCAGCCCCAGCATTTT. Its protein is CASEMGQRGNQPQHF.

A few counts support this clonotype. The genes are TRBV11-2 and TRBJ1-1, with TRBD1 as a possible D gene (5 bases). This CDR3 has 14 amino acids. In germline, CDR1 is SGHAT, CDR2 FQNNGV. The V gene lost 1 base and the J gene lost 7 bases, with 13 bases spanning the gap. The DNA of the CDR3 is TGTGCCAGCAGCTTAGGGAGGGGTCGCGGTGAAGCTTTCTTT. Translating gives CASSLGRGRGEAFF.

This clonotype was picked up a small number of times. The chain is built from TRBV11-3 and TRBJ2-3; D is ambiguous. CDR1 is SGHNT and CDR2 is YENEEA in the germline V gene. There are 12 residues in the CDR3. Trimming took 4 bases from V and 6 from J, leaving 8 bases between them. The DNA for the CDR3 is TGTGCCAGCAGCTCCTTCTCCGATACGCAGTATTTT. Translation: CASSSFSDTQYF.

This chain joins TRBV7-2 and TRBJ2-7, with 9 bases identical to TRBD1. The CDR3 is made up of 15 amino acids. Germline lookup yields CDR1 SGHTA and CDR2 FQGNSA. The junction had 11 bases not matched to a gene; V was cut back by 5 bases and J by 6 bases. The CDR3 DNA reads TGTGCCAGCAGCCCCTCGACAGGGGGGGATGGCGAGCAGTACTTC. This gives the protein CASSPSTGGDGEQYF.

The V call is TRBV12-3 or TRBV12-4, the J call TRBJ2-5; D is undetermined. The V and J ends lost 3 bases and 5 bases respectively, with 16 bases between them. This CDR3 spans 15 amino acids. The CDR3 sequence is CASSFTISRWETQYF. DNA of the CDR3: TGTGCCAGCAGTTTCACGATTTCCCGGTGGGAGACCCAGTACTTC.

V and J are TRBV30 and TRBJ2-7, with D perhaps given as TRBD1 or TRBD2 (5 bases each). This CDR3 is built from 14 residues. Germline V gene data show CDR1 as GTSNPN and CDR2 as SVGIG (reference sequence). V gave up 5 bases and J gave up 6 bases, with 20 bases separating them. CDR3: CAWGPGTARLEQYF. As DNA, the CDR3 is TGTGCCTGGGGGCCTGGGACGGCACGCCTCGAGCAGTACTTC.

The CDR3 region is CSARGQHGRSQETQYF. The DNA of the CDR3 is TGCAGTGCTAGAGGACAACATGGCCGATCCCAAGAGACCCAGTACTTC. The chain uses TRBV20-1 and TRBJ2-5; D not certain. Germline V lookup: CDR1 DFQATT, CDR2 SNEGSKA (reference sequence). V lost 1 base and J lost 1, with 16 bases in between. The CDR3 loop spans 16 amino acids.

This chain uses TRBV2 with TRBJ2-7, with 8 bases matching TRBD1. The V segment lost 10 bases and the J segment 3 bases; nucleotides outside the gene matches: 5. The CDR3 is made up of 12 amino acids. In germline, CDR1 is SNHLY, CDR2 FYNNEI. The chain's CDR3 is CATGGQVYEQYF. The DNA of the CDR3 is TGTGCCACCGGGGGACAGGTCTACGAGCAGTACTTC.

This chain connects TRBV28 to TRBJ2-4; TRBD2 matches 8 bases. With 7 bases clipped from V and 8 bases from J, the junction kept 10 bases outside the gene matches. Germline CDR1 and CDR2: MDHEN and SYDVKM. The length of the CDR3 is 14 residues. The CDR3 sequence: CASNQAGGTYIQYF. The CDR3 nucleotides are TGTGCCAGCAATCAGGCGGGGGGTACGTACATTCAGTACTTC. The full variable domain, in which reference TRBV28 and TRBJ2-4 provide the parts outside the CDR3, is DVKVTQSSRYLVKRTGEKVFLECVQDMDHENMFWYRQDPGLGLRLIYFSYDVKMKEKGDIPEGYSVSREKKERFSLILESASTNQTSMYLCASNQAGGTYIQYFGAGTRLSVL.

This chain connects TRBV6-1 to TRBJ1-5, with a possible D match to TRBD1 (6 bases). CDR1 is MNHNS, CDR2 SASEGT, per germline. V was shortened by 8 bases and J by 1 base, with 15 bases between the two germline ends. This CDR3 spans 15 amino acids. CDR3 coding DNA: TGTGCCAGCGGCGGAACAGGGATGAGCAATCAGCCCCAGCATTTT. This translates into CASGGTGMSNQPQHF.

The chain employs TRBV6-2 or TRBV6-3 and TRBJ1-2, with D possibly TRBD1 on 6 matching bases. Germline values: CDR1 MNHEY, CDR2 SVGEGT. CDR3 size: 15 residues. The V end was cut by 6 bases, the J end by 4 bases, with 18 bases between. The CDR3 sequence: CASSPGTPAGYGYTF. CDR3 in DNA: TGTGCCAGCAGCCCCGGGACACCCGCGGGCTATGGCTACACCTTC.

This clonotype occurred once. CDR3 nucleotides: TGTGCCAGCAGCTCGGATGCAGCAACTAATGAAAAACTGTTTTTT. It yields the protein CASSSDAATNEKLFF. V usage is TRBV5-4 and J usage is TRBJ1-4; D gene ambiguous. CDR3 length equals 15 residues. V was shortened by 3 bases and J by 0 bases, with 9 bases between the two germline ends. Germline V lookup: CDR1 SGHNT, CDR2 YYREEE (reference sequence).

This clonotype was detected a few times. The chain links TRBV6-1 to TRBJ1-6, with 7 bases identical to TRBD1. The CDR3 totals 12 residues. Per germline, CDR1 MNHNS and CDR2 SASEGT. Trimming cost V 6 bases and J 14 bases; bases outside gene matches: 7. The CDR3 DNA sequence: TGTGCCAGCAGACCTGACAGGGCAGCCCTCCACTTT. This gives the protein CASRPDRAALHF.

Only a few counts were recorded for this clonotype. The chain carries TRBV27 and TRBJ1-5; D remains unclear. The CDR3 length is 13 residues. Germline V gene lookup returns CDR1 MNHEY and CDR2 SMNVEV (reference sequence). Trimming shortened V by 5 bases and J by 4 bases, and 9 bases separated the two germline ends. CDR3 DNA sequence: TGTGCCAGCAGTGAGTGGCAGAATCAGCCCCAGCATTTT. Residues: CASSEWQNQPQHF.

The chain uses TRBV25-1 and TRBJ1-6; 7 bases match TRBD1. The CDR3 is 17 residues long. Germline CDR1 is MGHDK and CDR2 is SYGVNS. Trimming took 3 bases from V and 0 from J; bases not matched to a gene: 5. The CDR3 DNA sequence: TGTGCCAGCAGTGACCCGGACAGGAGCTCCTATAATTCACCCCTCCACTTT. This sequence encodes CASSDPDRSSYNSPLHF.

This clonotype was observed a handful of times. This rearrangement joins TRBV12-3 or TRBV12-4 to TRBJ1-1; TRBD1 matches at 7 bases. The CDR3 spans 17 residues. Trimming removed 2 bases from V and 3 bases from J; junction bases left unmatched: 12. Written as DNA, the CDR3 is TGTGCCAGCAGTTTATTGAGGGGGCGGGTGGGAGACACTGAAGCTTTCTTT. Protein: CASSLLRGRVGDTEAFF.

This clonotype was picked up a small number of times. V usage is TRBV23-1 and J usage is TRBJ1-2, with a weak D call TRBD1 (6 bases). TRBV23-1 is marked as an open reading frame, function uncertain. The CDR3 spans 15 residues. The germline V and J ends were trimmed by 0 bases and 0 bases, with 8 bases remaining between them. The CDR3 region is CASSQSTGPNYGYTF. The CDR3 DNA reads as TGCGCCAGCAGTCAATCTACAGGGCCTAACTATGGCTACACCTTC.

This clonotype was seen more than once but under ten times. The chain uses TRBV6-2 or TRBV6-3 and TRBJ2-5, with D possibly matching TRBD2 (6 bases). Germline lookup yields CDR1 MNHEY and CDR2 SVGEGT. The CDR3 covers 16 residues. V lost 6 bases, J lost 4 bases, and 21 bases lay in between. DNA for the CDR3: TGTGCCAGCAGCCCCGGAGGGAGTAGTAAAGGAGAGACCCAGTACTTC. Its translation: CASSPGGSSKGETQYF.

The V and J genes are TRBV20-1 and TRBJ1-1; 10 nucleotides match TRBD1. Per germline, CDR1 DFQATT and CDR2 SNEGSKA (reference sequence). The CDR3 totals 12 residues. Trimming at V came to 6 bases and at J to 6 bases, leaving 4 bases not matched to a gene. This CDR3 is CSAPGQGPEAFF. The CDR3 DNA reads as TGCAGTGCCCCGGGACAGGGGCCTGAAGCTTTCTTT.

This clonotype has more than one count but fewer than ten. The CDR3 loop is CASSRETGVDQPQHF. CDR3 nucleotide sequence: TGTGCCAGCTCACGGGAAACAGGTGTAGATCAGCCCCAGCATTTT. The chain combines TRBV18 with TRBJ1-5; the D gene is possibly TRBD1 (5 bases). This CDR3 contains 15 residues. Trimming took off 4 bases at V and 5 bases at J, with 15 bases between the two ends. The germline gives CDR1 KGHSH, CDR2 LQKENI. The entire variable domain, with the rest obtained from reference TRBV18 and TRBJ1-5, is as follows: NAGVMQNPRHLVRRRGQEARLRCSPMKGHSHVYWYRQLPEEGLKFMVYLQKENIIDESGMPKERFSAEFPKEGPSILRIQQVVRGDSAAYFCASSRETGVDQPQHFGDGTRLSIL.

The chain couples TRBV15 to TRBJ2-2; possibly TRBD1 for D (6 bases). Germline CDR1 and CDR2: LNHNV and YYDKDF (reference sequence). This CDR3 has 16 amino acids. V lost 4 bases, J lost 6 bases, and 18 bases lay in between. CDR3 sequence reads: CATSITGSSVSGELFF. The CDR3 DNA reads TGTGCCACCAGCATTACAGGGAGTTCCGTGTCCGGGGAGCTGTTTTTT.

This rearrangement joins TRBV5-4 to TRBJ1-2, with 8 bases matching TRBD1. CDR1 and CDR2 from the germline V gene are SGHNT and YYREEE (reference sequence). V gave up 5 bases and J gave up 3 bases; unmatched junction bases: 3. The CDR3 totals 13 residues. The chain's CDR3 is CASRLQGDYGYTF. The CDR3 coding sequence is TGTGCCAGCAGGCTACAGGGGGACTATGGCTACACCTTC.

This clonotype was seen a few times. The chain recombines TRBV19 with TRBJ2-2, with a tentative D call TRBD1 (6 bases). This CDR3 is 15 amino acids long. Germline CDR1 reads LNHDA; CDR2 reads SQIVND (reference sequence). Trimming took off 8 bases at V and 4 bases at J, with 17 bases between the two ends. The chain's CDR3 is CASEKGKGGTGELFF. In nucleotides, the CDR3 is TGTGCCAGTGAAAAGGGGAAAGGGGGCACCGGGGAGCTGTTTTTT.

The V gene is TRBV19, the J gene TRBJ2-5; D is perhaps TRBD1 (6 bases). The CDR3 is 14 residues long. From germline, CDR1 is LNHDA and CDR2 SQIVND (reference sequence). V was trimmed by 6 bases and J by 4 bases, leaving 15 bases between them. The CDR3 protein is CASSTFRGLETQYF. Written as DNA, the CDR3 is TGTGCCAGTAGCACTTTCAGGGGTTTAGAGACCCAGTACTTC. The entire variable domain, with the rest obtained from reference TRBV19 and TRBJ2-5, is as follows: DGGITQSPKYLFRKEGQNVTLSCEQNLNHDAMYWYRQDPGQGLRLIYYSQIVNDFQKGDIAEGYSVSREKKESFPLTVTSAQKNPTAFYLCASSTFRGLETQYFGPGTRLLVL.

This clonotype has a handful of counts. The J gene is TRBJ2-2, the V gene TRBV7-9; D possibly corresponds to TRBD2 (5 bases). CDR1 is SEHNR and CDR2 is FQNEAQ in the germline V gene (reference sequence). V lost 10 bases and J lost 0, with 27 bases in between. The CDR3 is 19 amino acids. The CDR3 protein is CATPTAGGDKRANTGELFF. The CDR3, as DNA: TGTGCCACCCCGACCGCGGGCGGAGACAAACGCGCGAACACCGGGGAGCTGTTTTTT.

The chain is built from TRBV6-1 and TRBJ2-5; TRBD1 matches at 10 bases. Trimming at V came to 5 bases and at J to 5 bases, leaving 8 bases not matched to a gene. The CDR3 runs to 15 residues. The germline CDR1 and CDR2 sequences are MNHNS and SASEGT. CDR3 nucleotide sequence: TGTGCCAGCAGTCAACGACAGGGGGCACGTGAGACCCAGTACTTC. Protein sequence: CASSQRQGARETQYF.

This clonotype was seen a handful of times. The DNA for the CDR3 is TGTGCCAGCAATAATAACTATGGCTACACCTTC. This sequence encodes CASNNNYGYTF. V and J are TRBV6-2 or TRBV6-3 and TRBJ1-2; no definite D call. Germline CDR1 reads MNHEY; CDR2 reads SVGEGT. Trimming stripped 7 bases from V and 1 base from J, with 4 bases between. CDR3 length equals 11 residues.